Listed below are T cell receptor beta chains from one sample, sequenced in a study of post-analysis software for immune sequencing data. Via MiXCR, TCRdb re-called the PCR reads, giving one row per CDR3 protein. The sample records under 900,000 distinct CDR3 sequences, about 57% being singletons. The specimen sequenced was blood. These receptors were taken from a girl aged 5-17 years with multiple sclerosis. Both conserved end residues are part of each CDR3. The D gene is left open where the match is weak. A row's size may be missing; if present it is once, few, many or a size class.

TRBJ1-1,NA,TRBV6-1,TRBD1,CASSKEGWQGERMNTEAFF,TGTGCCAGCAGCAAAGAGGGTTGGCAGGGGGAACGTATGAACACTGAAGCTTTCTTT
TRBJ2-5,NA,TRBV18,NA,CASSPLRQETQYF,TGTGCCAGCTCACCGCTGCGGCAAGAGACCCAGTACTTC
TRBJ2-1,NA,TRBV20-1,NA,CSAERGTVPNNEQFF,TGCAGTGCTGAGAGGGGGACGGTCCCGAACAATGAGCAGTTCTTC
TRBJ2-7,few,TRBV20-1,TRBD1,CSAPIPGQLYEQYF,TGCAGTGCGCCAATCCCGGGACAGCTATACGAGCAGTACTTC
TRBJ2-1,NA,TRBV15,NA,CATSRAQSSYNEQFF,TGTGCCACCAGCAGGGCCCAGAGCTCCTACAATGAGCAGTTCTTC
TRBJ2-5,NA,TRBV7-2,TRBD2,CASSQGLAYQETQYF,TGTGCCAGCAGCCAGGGACTAGCATACCAAGAGACCCAGTACTTC
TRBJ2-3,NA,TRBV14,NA,CASSARGLLAADTQYF,TGTGCCAGCAGCGCACGGGGACTCCTCGCGGCAGATACGCAGTATTTT
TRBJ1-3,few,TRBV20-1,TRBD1,CSAQSGTGRSGNTIYF,TGCAGTGCCCAATCCGGGACAGGGCGCTCTGGAAACACCATATATTTT
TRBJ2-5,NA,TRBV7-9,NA,CASSSPQDGQETQYF,TGTGCCAGCAGCTCTCCCCAGGATGGGCAAGAGACCCAGTACTTC
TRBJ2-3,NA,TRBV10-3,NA,CAISESRREDTQYF,TGTGCCATCAGTGAGTCGAGGAGGGAGGATACGCAGTATTTT
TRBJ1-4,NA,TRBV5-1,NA,CASSSVGNEKLFF,TGCGCCAGCAGCTCGGTCGGGAATGAAAAACTGTTTTTT
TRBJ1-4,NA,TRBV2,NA,CASSKQGQNEKLFF,TGTGCCAGCAGCAAACAGGGCCAAAATGAAAAACTGTTTTTT
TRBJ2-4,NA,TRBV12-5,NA,CASGLSLLHGTKNIQYF,TGTGCTAGTGGTTTGTCCCTTCTTCACGGAACCAAAAACATTCAGTACTTC
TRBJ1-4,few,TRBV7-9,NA,CASSLVGTTNEKLFF,TGTGCCAGCAGCTTGGTGGGCACCACTAATGAAAAACTGTTTTTT
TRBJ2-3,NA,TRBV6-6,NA,CASSYGPSTDTQYF,TGTGCCAGCAGTTACGGTCCTAGCACAGATACGCAGTATTTT
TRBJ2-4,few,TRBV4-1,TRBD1,CASSQADRGLVKNIQYF,TGCGCCAGCAGCCAAGCAGACAGGGGGCTTGTCAAAAACATTCAGTACTTC
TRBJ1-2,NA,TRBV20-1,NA,CSARGEVYGYTF,TGCAGTGCTAGAGGAGAGGTATATGGCTACACCTTC
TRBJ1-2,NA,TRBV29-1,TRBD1,CSVRDRDLYGYTF,TGCAGCGTTCGGGACAGGGACTTATATGGCTACACCTTC
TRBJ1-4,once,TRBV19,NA,CASRLTGAGEKLFF,TGTGCCAGTAGACTCACAGGCGCGGGTGAAAAACTGTTTTTT
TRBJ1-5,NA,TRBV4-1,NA,CAGSQDQSPGNQPQHF,TGCGCCGGCAGCCAGGATCAATCACCGGGCAATCAGCCCCAGCATTTT
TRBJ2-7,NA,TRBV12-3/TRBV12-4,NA,CASSFLAGGFYEQYF,TGTGCCAGCAGTTTCTTGGCGGGTGGATTCTACGAGCAGTACTTC
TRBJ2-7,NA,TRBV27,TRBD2,CASSPSAGTSPTYEQYF,TGTGCCAGCAGTCCCTCCGCCGGGACTAGCCCTACCTACGAGCAGTACTTC
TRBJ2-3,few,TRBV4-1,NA,CASNHPGTDTQYF,TGCGCCAGCAACCACCCGGGCACAGATACGCAGTATTTT
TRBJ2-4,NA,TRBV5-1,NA,CASSLAVGIAKNIQYF,TGCGCCAGCAGCTTGGCCGTGGGGATAGCCAAAAACATTCAGTACTTC
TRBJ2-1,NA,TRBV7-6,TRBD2,CASSLGLRGVSGSYNEQFF,TGTGCCAGCAGCTTAGGGCTCCGCGGGGTTAGCGGGAGCTACAATGAGCAGTTCTTC
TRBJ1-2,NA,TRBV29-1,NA,CSAPTGTIGYTF,TGCAGCGCACCAACGGGGACCATCGGCTACACCTTC
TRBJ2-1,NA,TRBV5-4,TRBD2,CASSLAGLAGAYNEQFF,TGTGCCAGCAGCTTGGCCGGACTAGCGGGGGCCTACAATGAGCAGTTCTTC
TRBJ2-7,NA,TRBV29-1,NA,CSVAGVSVYEQYF,TGCAGCGTCGCCGGGGTGTCGGTCTACGAGCAGTACTTC
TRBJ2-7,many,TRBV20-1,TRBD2,CSAREVAGESYEQYF,TGCAGTGCTAGAGAGGTAGCGGGGGAGTCCTACGAGCAGTACTTC
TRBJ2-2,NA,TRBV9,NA,CASSVAPPDGELFF,TGTGCCAGCAGCGTAGCCCCGCCGGACGGGGAGCTGTTTTTT
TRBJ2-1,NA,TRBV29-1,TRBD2,CSVVVGGSKDNEQFF,TGCAGCGTTGTGGTGGGGGGGAGTAAGGACAATGAGCAGTTCTTC
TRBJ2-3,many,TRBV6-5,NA,CASSLGTSTDTQYF,TGTGCCAGCAGCTTAGGTACTAGCACAGATACGCAGTATTTT
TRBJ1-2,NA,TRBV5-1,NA,CASSLGEDPNYGYTF,TGCGCCAGCAGCTTGGGAGAGGATCCTAACTATGGCTACACCTTC
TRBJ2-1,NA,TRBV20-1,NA,CSARDPRTPLSAPGYNEQFF,TGCAGTGCTAGAGATCCTAGAACCCCGCTTAGTGCGCCCGGCTACAATGAGCAGTTCTTC
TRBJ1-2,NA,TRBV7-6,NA,CASSERTSGYGYTF,TGTGCCAGCAGCGAAAGGACCTCAGGCTATGGCTACACCTTC
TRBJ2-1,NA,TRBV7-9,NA,CASSPKEYNEQFF,TGTGCCAGCAGCCCCAAGGAATACAATGAGCAGTTCTTC
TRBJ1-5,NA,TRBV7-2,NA,CASSLATGNGNQPQHF,TGTGCCAGCAGCTTAGCGACTGGGAATGGCAATCAGCCCCAGCATTTT
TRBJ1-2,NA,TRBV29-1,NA,CSVETQENYGCTF,TGCAGCGTTGAAACCCAGGAGAACTATGGCTGCACCTTC
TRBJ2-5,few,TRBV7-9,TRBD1,CASSLSGGAETQYF,TGTGCCAGCAGCTTATCAGGGGGAGCTGAGACCCAGTACTTC
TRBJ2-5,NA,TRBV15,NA,CATSRDRIVQYF,TGTGCCACCAGCAGAGATCGGATTGTGCAGTACTTC